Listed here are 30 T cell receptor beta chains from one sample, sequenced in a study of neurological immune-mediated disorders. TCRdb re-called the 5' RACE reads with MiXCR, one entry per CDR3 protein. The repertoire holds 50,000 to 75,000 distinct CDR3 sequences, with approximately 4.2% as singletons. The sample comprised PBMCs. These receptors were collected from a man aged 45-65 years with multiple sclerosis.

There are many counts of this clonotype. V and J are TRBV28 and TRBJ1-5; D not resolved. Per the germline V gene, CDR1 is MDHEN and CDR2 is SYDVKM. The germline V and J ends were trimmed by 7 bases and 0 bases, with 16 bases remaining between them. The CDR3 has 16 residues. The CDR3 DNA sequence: TGTGCCAGCATTTCGGGCAGGAGGAGTAGCAATCAGCCCCAGCATTTT. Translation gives CASISGRRSSNQPQHF.

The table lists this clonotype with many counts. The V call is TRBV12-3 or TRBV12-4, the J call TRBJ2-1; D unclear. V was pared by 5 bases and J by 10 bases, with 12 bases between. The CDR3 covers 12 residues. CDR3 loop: CASSTLSWEQFF. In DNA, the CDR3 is TGTGCCAGCAGTACCTTAAGTTGGGAGCAGTTCTTC.

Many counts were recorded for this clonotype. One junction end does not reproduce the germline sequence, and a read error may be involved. The CDR3 coding sequence is TGCGCCAGCAGCCAAGCGGACAGCAATAATTCACCCCTCAACTTT. As protein: CASSQADSNNSPLNF. The chain recombines TRBV4-3 with TRBJ1-6; D is possibly TRBD1 (6 bases). This CDR3 is 15 amino acids long. Germline V lookup: CDR1 LGHNA, CDR2 YSLEER.

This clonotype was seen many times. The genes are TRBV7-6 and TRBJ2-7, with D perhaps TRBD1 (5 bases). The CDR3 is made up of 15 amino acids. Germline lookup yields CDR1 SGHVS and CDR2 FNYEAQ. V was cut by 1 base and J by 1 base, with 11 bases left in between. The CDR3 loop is CASSLDRWPSYEQYF. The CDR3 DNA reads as TGTGCCAGCAGCTTAGACAGGTGGCCGTCCTACGAGCAGTACTTC.

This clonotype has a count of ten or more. The CDR3 coding sequence is TGTGCCAGCAGCTTAGAGGGACAGGGGGTCTATGAGCAGTTCTTC. It yields the protein CASSLEGQGVYEQFF. This chain joins TRBV7-6 and TRBJ2-1; TRBD1 aligns across 11 bases. The CDR3 sequence is 15 residues long. The V and J ends lost 1 base and 8 bases, in that order; junction bases with no gene match: 4. Germline CDR1 SGHVS, CDR2 FNYEAQ.

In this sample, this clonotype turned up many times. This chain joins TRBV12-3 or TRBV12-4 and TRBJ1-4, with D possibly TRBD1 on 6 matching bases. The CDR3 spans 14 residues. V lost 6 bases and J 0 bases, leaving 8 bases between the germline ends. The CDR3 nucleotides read TGTGCCAGCAGGCGGACAGCAACTAATGAAAAACTGTTTTTT. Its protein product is CASRRTATNEKLFF.

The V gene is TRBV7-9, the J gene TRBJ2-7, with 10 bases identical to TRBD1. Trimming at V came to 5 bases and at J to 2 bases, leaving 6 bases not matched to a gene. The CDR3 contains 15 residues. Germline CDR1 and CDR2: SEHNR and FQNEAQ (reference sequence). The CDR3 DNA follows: TGTGCCAGCAGCGCGACCGGGACAGGGGCCTACGAGCAGTACGTC. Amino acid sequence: CASSATGTGAYEQYV.

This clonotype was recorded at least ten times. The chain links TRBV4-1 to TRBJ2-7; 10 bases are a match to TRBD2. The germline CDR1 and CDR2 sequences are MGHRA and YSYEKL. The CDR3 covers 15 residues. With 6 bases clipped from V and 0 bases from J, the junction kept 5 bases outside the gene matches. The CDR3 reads CASSRTSGLSYEQYV. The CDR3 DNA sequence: TGCGCCAGCAGTCGGACTAGCGGACTCTCCTACGAGCAGTACGTC.

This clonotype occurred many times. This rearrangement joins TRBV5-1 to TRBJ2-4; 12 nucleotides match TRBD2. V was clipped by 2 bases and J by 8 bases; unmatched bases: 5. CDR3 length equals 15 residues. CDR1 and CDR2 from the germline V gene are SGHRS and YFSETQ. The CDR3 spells CASSFRLAGEDIQYF. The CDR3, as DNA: TGCGCCAGCAGCTTCAGACTAGCGGGGGAGGACATTCAGTACTTC.

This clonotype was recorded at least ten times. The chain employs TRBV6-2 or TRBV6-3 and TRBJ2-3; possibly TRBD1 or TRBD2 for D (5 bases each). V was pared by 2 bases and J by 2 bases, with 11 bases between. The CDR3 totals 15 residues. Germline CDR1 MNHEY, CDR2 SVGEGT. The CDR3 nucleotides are TGTGCCAGCAGTTACACCGGGGACCCCACAGATACGCAGTATTTT. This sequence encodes CASSYTGDPTDTQYF.

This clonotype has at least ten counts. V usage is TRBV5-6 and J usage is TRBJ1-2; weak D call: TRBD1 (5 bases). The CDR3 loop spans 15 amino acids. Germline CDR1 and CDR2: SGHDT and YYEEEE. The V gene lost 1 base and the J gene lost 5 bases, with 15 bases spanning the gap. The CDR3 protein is CASSLYGGIGYGYTF. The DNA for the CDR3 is TGTGCCAGCAGCTTGTACGGGGGGATTGGGTATGGCTACACCTTC.

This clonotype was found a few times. The CDR3 DNA reads TGTGCCAGCAGCTTGGTTACAGACTTGTTAGAGCAGTACTTC. Residues: CASSLVTDLLEQYF. The gene calls are TRBV5-6 and TRBJ2-7, with D uncertain. The germline V gene encodes CDR1 SGHDT and CDR2 YYEEEE. Trimming left V 0 bases short and J 7 bases short, with 14 bases between. CDR3 length: 14 residues.

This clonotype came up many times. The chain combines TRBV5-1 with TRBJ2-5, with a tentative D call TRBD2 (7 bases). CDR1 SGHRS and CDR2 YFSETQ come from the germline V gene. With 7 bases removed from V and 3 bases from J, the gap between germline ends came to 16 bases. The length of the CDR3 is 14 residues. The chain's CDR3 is CASRLGGGEETQYF. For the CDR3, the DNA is TGCGCCAGCCGTCTAGGGGGGGGAGAAGAGACCCAGTACTTC.

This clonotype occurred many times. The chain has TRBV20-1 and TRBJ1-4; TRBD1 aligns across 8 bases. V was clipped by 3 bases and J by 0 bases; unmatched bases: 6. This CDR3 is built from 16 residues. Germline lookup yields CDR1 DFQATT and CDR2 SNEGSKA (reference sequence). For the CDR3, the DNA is TGCAGTGCTAGCGGACAGGGTGGTGCAACTAATGAAAAACTGTTTTTT. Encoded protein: CSASGQGGATNEKLFF.

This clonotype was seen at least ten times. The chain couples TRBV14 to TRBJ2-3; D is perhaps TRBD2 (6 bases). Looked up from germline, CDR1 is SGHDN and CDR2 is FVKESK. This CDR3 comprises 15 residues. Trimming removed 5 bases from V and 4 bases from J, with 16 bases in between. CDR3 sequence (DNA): TGTGCCAGCAGCTACGGCGGGGATGCTGCAGATACGCAGTATTTT. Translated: CASSYGGDAADTQYF.

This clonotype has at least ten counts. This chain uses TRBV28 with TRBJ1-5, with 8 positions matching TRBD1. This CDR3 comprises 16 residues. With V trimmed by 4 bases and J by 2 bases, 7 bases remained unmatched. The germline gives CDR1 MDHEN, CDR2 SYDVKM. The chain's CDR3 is CASSYATGVGNQPQHF. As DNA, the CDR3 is TGTGCCAGCAGTTACGCGACAGGGGTTGGCAATCAGCCCCAGCATTTT.

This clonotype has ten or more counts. The CDR3 here is CASSQLEDIPNRTF. DNA for the CDR3: TGTGCCAGCAGCCAACTCGAGGATATACCTAATCGCACCTTC. J is TRBJ1-2 and V is TRBV3-1, with unresolved D. Trimming removed 2 bases from V and 13 bases from J, with 20 bases in between. Germline assignment: CDR1 LGHDT and CDR2 YNNKEL (reference sequence). The CDR3 has 14 amino acids.

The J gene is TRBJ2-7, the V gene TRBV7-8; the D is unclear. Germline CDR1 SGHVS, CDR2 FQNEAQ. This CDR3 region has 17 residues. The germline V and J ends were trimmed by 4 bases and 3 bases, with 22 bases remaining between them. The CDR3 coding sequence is TGTGCCAGCAGCTCAAGGATGGAATCTAGAGGATACTACGAGCAGTACTTC. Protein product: CASSSRMESRGYYEQYF.

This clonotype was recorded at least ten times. This chain's CDR3 is CASSPGPLAGELFF. The CDR3, as DNA: TGCGCCAGCAGCCCGGGACCCCTGGCCGGGGAGCTGTTTTTT. V gene TRBV5-1 combines with J gene TRBJ2-2; D might be TRBD1 or TRBD2, each matching 5 bases. The CDR3 has 14 residues. V shed 4 bases and J shed 6 bases, with 13 bases lying between them. The germline V gene has CDR1 SGHRS and CDR2 YFSETQ.

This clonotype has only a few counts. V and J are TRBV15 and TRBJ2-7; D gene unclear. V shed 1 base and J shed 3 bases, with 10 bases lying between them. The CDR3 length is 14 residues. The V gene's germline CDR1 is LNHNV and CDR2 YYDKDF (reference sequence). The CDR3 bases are TGTGCCACCAGCAGAGTGAGCAACATCTACGAGCAGTACTTC. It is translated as CATSRVSNIYEQYF.

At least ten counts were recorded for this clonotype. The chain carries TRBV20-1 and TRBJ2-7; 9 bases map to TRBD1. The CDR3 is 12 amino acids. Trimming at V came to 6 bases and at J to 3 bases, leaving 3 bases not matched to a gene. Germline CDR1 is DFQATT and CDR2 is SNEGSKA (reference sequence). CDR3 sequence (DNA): TGCAGTGCCCCGGGACAGGGCTACGAGCAGTACTTC. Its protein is CSAPGQGYEQYF.

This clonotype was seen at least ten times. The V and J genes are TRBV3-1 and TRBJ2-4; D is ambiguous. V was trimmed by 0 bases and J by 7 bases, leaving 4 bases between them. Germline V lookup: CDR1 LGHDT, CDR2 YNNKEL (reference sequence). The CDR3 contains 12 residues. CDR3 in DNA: TGTGCCAGCAGCCAAGATGTTAACATTCAGTACTTC. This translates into CASSQDVNIQYF.

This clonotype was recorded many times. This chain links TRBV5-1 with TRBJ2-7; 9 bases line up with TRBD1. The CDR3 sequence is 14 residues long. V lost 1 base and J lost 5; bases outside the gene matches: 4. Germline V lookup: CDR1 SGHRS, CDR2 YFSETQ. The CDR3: CASSLNRGRDEQYF. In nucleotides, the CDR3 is TGCGCCAGCAGCTTGAACAGGGGGCGCGACGAGCAGTACTTC.

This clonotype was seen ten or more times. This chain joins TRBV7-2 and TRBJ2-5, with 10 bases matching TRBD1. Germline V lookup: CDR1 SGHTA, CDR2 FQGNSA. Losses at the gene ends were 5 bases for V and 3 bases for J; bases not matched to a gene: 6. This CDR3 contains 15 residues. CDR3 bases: TGTGCCAGCAGCCCGGACAGGGGGTACAAAGAGACCCAGTACTTC. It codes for CASSPDRGYKETQYF.

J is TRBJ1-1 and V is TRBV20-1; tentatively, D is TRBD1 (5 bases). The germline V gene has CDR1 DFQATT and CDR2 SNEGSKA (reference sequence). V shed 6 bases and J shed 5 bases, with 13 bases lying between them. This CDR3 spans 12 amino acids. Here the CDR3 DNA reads TGCAGTGCCCGCCGAAAGGGGACTGAAGCTTTCTTT. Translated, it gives CSARRKGTEAFF.

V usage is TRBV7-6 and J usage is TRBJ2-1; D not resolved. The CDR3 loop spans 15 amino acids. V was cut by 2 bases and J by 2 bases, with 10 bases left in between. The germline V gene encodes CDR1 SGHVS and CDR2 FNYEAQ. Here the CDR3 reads CASSLWATPYNEQFF. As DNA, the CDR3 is TGTGCCAGCAGCTTATGGGCAACCCCCTACAATGAGCAGTTCTTC.

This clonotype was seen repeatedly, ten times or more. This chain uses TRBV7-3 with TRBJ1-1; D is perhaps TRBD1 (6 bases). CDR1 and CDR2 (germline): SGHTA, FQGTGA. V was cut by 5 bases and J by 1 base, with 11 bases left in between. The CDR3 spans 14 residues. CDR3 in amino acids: CASSATGGNTEAFF. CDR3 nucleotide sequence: TGTGCCAGCAGCGCGACAGGTGGGAACACTGAAGCTTTCTTT.

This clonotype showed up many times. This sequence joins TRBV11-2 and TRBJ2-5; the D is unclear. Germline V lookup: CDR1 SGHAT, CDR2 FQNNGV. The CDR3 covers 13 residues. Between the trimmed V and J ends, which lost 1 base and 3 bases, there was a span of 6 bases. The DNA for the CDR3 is TGTGCCAGCAGCTTAGGAGTGGAAGAGACCCAGTACTTC. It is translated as CASSLGVEETQYF.

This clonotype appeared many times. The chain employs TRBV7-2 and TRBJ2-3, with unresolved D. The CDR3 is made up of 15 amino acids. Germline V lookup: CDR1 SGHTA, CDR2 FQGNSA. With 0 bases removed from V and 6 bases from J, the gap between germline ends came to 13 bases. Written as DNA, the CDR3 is TGTGCCAGCAGCTTAGCTGGGTCTAGATGGGATACGCAGTATTTT. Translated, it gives CASSLAGSRWDTQYF. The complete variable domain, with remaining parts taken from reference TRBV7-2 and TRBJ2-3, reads GAGVSQSPSNKVTEKGKDVELRCDPISGHTALYWYRQSLGQGLEFLIYFQGNSAPDKSGLPSDRFSAERTGGSVSTLTIQRTQQEDSAVYLCASSLAGSRWDTQYFGPGTRLTVL.

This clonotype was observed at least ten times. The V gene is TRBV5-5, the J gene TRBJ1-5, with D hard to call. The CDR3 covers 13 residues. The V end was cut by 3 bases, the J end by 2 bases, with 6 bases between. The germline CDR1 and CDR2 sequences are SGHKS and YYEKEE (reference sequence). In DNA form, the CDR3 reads TGTGCCAGCAGCTCCGGTGGCAATCAGCCCCAGCATTTT. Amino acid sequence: CASSSGGNQPQHF.